This TCR beta chain derives from a study of cytomegalovirus exposure and HLA in healthy donors. Study context: Samples from HLA-typed donors yielded about 85 million unique TCRs in an early data release.

All donors participated as healthy donors of bone marrow. Although they were nominally healthy when sampled, donors likely had unrecorded immune exposures. The study ran its PCR with 60 Vbeta and 13 Jbeta primers. TCRdb's table, derived via immunoSEQ multiplex PCR, lists solely in-frame clones and lacks some. Here the sample spans about 130,000 clones, around 76% being singletons. The CDR3 is 16 amino acids. Germline CDR1 GTSNPN, CDR2 SVGIG (reference sequence). V was clipped by 2 bases and J by 2 bases; unmatched bases: 6. To note about this clone: Its antigen is currently unknown.

Study-level findings and limits: Likely technical artifact: a cluster of highly shared sequence variants.

This clonotype originated in a male donor in good health and CMV-seronegative. This chain links TRBV30 with TRBJ2-2; TRBD1 agrees at 9 bases. The source material was PBMCs. CDR3 nucleotides: TGTGCCTGGAGTCAACCGACAGGGGGTAACACCGGGGAGCTGTTTTTT. It translates to CAWSQPTGGNTGELFF.